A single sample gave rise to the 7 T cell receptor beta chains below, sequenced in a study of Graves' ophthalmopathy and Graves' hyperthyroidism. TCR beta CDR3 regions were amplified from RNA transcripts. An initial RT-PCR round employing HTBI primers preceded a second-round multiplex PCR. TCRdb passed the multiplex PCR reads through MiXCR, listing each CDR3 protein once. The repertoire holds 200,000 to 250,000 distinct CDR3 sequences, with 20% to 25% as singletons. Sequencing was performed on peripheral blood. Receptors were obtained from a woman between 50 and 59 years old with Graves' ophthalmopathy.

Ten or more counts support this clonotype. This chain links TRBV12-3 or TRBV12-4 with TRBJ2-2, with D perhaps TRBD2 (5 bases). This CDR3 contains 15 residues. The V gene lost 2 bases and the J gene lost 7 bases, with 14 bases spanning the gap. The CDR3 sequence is CASSLNGKGVGELFF. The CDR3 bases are TGTGCCAGCAGTTTAAACGGGAAAGGTGTCGGGGAGCTGTTTTTT.

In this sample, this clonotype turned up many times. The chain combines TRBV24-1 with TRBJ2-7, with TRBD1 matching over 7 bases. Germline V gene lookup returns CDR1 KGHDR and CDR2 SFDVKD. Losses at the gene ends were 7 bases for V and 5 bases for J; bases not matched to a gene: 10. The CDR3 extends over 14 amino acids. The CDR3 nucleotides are TGTGCCACCAGGAGGGGGACAGAGGCCAACGAGCAGTACTTC. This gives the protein CATRRGTEANEQYF.

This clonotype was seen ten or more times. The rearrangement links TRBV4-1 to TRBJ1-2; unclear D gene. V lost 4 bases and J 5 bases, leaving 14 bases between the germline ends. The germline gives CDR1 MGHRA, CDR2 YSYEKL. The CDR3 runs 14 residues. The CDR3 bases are TGCGCCAGCAGCCCCGAGAGGGCATCGTATGGCTACACCTTC. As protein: CASSPERASYGYTF.

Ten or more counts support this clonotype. CDR3 nucleotides: TGTGCCAGCAGTTTAAACAGGGTAGGACAGCCCCAGCATTTT. Translated: CASSLNRVGQPQHF. The gene calls are TRBV12-3 or TRBV12-4 and TRBJ1-5; TRBD1 might be the D (6 bases). CDR3 length equals 14 residues. V lost 2 bases and J lost 7, with 12 bases in between.

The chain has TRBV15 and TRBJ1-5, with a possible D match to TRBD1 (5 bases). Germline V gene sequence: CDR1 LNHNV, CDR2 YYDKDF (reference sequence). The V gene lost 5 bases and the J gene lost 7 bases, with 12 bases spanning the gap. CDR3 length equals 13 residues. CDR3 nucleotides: TGTGCCACCAGCGGTTGGGGGGTCCAGCCCCAGCATTTT. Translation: CATSGWGVQPQHF.

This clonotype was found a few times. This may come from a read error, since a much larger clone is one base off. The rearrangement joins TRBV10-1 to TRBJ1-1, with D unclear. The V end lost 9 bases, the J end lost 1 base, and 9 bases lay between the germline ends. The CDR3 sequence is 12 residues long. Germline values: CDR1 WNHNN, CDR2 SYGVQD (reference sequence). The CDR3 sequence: CASYTGNTEAFF. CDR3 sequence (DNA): TGCGCCAGTTACACGGGGAACACTGAAGCTTTCTTT.

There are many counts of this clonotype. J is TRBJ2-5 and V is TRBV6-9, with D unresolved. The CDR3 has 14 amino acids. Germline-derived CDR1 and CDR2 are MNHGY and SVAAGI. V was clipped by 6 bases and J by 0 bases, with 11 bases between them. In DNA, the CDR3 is TGTGCCAGCAGGACCCCAAAGGACCAAGAGACCCAGTACTTC. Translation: CASRTPKDQETQYF.